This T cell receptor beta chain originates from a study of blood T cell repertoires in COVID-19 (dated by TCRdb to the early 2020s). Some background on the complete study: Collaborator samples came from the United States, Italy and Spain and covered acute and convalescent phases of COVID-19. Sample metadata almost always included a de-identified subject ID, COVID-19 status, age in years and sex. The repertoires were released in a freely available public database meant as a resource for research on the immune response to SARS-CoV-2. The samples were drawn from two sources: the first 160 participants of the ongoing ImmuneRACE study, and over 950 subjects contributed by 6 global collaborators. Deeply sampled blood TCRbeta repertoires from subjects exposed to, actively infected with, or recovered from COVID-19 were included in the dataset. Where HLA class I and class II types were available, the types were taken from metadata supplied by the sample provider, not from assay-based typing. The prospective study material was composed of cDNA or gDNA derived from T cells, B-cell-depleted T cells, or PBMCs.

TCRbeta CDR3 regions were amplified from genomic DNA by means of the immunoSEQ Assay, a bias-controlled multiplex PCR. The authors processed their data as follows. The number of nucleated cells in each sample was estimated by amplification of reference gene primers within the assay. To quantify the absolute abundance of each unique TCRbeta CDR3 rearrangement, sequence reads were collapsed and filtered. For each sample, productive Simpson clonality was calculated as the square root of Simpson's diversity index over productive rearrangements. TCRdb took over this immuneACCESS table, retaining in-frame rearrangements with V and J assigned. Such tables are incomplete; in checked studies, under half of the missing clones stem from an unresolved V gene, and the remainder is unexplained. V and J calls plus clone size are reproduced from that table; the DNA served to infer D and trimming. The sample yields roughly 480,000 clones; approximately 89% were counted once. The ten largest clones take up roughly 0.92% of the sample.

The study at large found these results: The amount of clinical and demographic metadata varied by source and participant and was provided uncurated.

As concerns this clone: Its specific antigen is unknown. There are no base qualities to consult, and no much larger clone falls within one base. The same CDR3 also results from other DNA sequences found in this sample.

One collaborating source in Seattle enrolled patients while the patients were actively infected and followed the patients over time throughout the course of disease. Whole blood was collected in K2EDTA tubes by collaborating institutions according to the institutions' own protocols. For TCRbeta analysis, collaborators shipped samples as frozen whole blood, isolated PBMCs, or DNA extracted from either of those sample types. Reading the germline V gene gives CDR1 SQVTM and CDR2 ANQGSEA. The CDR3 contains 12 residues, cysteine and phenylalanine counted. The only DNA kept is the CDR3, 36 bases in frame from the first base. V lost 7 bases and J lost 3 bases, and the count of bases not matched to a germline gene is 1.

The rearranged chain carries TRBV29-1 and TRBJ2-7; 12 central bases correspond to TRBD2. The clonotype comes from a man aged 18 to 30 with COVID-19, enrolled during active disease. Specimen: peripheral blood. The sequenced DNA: TGCAGCGGGGGACTAGCGGGCTACGAGCAGTACTTC. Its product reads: CSGGLAGYEQYF.